Listed here are 18 T cell receptor beta chains from one sample, sequenced in a study of cytomegalovirus exposure and HLA in healthy donors. PCR was performed using 60 Vbeta and 13 Jbeta primers. Generated by immunoSEQ multiplex PCR, the TCRdb table keeps only in-frame clones and is missing some. The repertoire holds 120,000 or so clones, with roughly three fifths as singletons. Sequencing was done on a sample of PBMCs. The receptors stem from a man aged 18-30 years in good health and CMV-seronegative.

The gene calls are TRBV28 and TRBJ2-5; weak D call: TRBD1 (7 bases). This CDR3 comprises 18 residues. Trimming pared 5 bases from V and 0 bases from J, leaving 22 bases between. Germline loops: CDR1 MDHEN, CDR2 SYDVKM. The CDR3 is CASSGPARGVANQETQYF. The CDR3, as DNA: TGTGCCAGCAGTGGGCCAGCCAGGGGGGTGGCTAACCAAGAGACCCAGTACTTC. Together with reference TRBV28 and TRBJ2-5, the CDR3 gives the full variable domain: DVKVTQSSRYLVKRTGEKVFLECVQDMDHENMFWYRQDPGLGLRLIYFSYDVKMKEKGDIPEGYSVSREKKERFSLILESASTNQTSMYLCASSGPARGVANQETQYFGPGTRLLVL.

This clone was seen more than once but under ten times. The chain combines TRBV10-3 with TRBJ1-2; D call uncertain. V lost 4 bases and J 8 bases, leaving 17 bases between the germline ends. CDR3 size: 14 residues. Germline CDR1 is ENHRY and CDR2 is SYGVKD. This CDR3 is CAISGEGAVGGYTF. The CDR3 coding sequence is TGTGCCATCAGTGGTGAGGGCGCGGTGGGCGGCTACACCTTC.

This rearrangement joins TRBV19 to TRBJ2-2; 10 bases agree with TRBD2. V trimming: 3 bases; J trimming: 7 bases; junction bases outside the gene matches: 8. Germline-derived CDR1 and CDR2 are LNHDA and SQIVND (reference sequence). This CDR3 is built from 16 residues. CDR3 protein: CASSILSGGAIGELFF. The CDR3 nucleotides read TGTGCCAGTAGTATTTTAAGCGGGGGGGCGATCGGGGAGCTGTTTTTT.

The sample holds a few counts of this clone. J is TRBJ2-1 and V is TRBV29-1; 10 nucleotides line up with TRBD2. Germline CDR1 is SQVTM and CDR2 is ANQGSEA. V trimming: 4 bases; J trimming: 9 bases; junction bases outside the gene matches: 12. The CDR3 extends over 15 amino acids. CDR3 coding DNA: TGCAGCGTTGTAAGGCTAGCGGGAGTCGCGGGTGAGCAGTTCTTC. Translated: CSVVRLAGVAGEQFF.

This clone was seen a few times. The CDR3 loop reads CASSYPGNTEAFF. Here the CDR3 DNA reads TGTGCCAGCAGTTACCCGGGGAACACTGAAGCTTTCTTT. The rearrangement links TRBV6-5 to TRBJ1-1; unclear D gene. Trimming removed 2 bases from V and 1 base from J, with 5 bases in between. Germline V gives CDR1 MNHEY, CDR2 SVGAGI. This CDR3 spans 13 amino acids.

The V and J genes are TRBV18 and TRBJ2-7; TRBD2 aligns across 9 bases. Looked up from germline, CDR1 is KGHSH and CDR2 is LQKENI. Trimming removed 5 bases from V and 0 bases from J; junction bases left unmatched: 5. The CDR3 runs 15 residues. The CDR3 sequence: CASSNRLADSYEQYF. As DNA, the CDR3 is TGTGCCAGCTCAAACCGACTAGCGGACTCCTACGAGCAGTACTTC.

The rearrangement uses TRBV7-2 and TRBJ2-7; 7 bases line up with TRBD2. The CDR3 loop spans 15 amino acids. Germline values: CDR1 SGHTA, CDR2 FQGNSA. With 5 bases clipped from V and 3 bases from J, the junction kept 10 bases outside the gene matches. CDR3 residues: CASSDTGTTVYEQYF. CDR3 DNA sequence: TGTGCCAGCAGCGACACCGGGACTACTGTCTACGAGCAGTACTTC.

This chain's CDR3 is CASRVAGGSDEQYF. The CDR3 DNA is TGTGCCAGCAGGGTAGCGGGAGGATCAGACGAGCAGTACTTC. The chain couples TRBV28 to TRBJ2-7; TRBD2 matches 10 bases. CDR3 length: 14 amino acids. V was clipped by 6 bases and J by 5 bases; unmatched bases: 7. The germline V gene encodes CDR1 MDHEN and CDR2 SYDVKM.

This clone was seen just once. An end of the junction differs from the germline gene, which may be a read error. The genes are TRBV5-1 and TRBJ2-1; tentative D call: TRBD2 (6 bases). Germline V CDR1 and CDR2: SGHRS, YFSETQ. This CDR3 has 15 amino acids. The CDR3 protein is CASSLATSSYNEQFF. The DNA of the CDR3 is TGCGCCAGCAGTTTGGCGACTAGCTCCTACAATGAGCAGTTCTTC.

This sequence joins TRBV9 and TRBJ2-7; TRBD2 is a possible D gene (5 bases). Trimming left V 0 bases short and J 2 bases short, with 9 bases between. CDR1 and CDR2 (germline): SGDLS, YYNGEE. CDR3 length equals 14 residues. CDR3 region: CASSVGTRAYEQYF. The CDR3 nucleotides read TGTGCCAGCAGCGTAGGAACTAGGGCCTACGAGCAGTACTTC.

The chain recombines TRBV7-2 with TRBJ1-2; D is possibly TRBD1 (6 bases). The V end was cut by 2 bases, the J end by 4 bases, with 14 bases between. The CDR3 sequence is 15 residues long. In germline, CDR1 is SGHTA, CDR2 FQGNSA. The CDR3, as DNA: TGTGCCAGCAGCTTATGGGACACAGGCTCCTATGGCTACACCTTC. Translating gives CASSLWDTGSYGYTF. Supplemented by reference TRBV7-2 and TRBJ1-2, the full variable domain reads GAGVSQSPSNKVTEKGKDVELRCDPISGHTALYWYRQSLGQGLEFLIYFQGNSAPDKSGLPSDRFSAERTGGSVSTLTIQRTQQEDSAVYLCASSLWDTGSYGYTFGSGTRLTVV.

This clone was counted a few times. The chain employs TRBV6-5 and TRBJ2-7; 13 bases are shared with TRBD2. The CDR3 is 15 amino acids. With 3 bases clipped from V and 6 bases from J, the junction kept 5 bases outside the gene matches. Germline CDR1 and CDR2: MNHEY and SVGAGI. Here the CDR3 reads CASSYRLAGGGEQYF. For the CDR3, the DNA is TGTGCCAGCAGTTATCGACTAGCGGGAGGTGGCGAGCAGTACTTC.

The chain links TRBV6-1 to TRBJ2-1; 9 bases fit TRBD2. Germline CDR1 reads MNHNS; CDR2 reads SASEGT. The CDR3 totals 13 residues. After removal of 7 bases from V and 6 bases from J, the junction contained 4 bases not matched to a gene. CDR3 in amino acids: CASKAGGRNEQFF. The CDR3 coding sequence is TGTGCCAGCAAAGCGGGGGGACGCAATGAGCAGTTCTTC.

V is TRBV7-2 and J is TRBJ2-5, with TRBD2 matching 10 bases. With V trimmed by 0 bases and J by 6 bases, 10 bases remained unmatched. Looked up from germline, CDR1 is SGHTA and CDR2 is FQGNSA. The CDR3 covers 17 residues. CDR3 in DNA: TGTGCCAGCAGCTTAGCGTCTAGCGGGGGCCCCGAAAAGACCCAGTACTTC. It codes for CASSLASSGGPEKTQYF.

This chain connects TRBV7-9 to TRBJ2-5; 7 bases line up with TRBD1. V lost 5 bases to trimming and J lost 8 bases; unmatched junction nucleotides: 11. CDR1 and CDR2 (germline): SEHNR, FQNEAQ (reference sequence). The CDR3 is 14 residues long. CDR3 sequence reads: CASSRDRATTTQYF. The DNA for the CDR3 is TGTGCCAGCAGCCGAGACAGGGCCACTACTACCCAGTACTTC.

This chain links TRBV19 with TRBJ1-2; TRBD1 is a possible D gene (6 bases). The CDR3 length is 13 residues. V gave up 9 bases and J gave up 8 bases, with 19 bases separating them. Germline CDR1 LNHDA, CDR2 SQIVND (reference sequence). CDR3 coding DNA: TGTGCCAGCCACACTTCACAGGGTAAAGGCTACACCTTC. This encodes CASHTSQGKGYTF. The variable domain in full, completed from reference TRBV19 and TRBJ1-2, reads DGGITQSPKYLFRKEGQNVTLSCEQNLNHDAMYWYRQDPGQGLRLIYYSQIVNDFQKGDIAEGYSVSREKKESFPLTVTSAQKNPTAFYLCASHTSQGKGYTFGSGTRLTVV.

The rearrangement joins TRBV13 to TRBJ2-7, with TRBD1 identical over 8 bases. CDR3 length equals 15 residues. V lost 5 bases and J lost 2; bases outside the gene matches: 8. CDR1 is PRHDT and CDR2 is FYEKMQ in the germline V gene (reference sequence). CDR3 bases: TGTGCCAGCAGCCCCCGACAGGGGATTACCTACGAGCAGTACTTC. Its protein is CASSPRQGITYEQYF.

In its sample, this clone was seen a few times. This rearrangement joins TRBV19 to TRBJ1-2; the match to TRBD1 covers 8 bases. V was pared by 5 bases and J by 0 bases, with 2 bases of the junction left unmatched. This CDR3 has 14 residues. CDR1 and CDR2 from the germline V gene are LNHDA and SQIVND (reference sequence). CDR3 sequence: CASSGTGANYGYTF. The DNA for the CDR3 is TGTGCCAGTAGTGGGACAGGAGCTAACTATGGCTACACCTTC.